A single sample gave rise to the 20 T cell receptor beta chains below, sequenced in a study of T cell repertoires in cytomegalovirus infection. Using its own MiXCR run on the reads, TCRdb lists one record per CDR3 protein. Of fewer than 350,000 distinct CDR3 sequences in the sample, under 20% are singletons; the top ten hold 12%. The sample taken for sequencing was PBMCs. The receptor source for this set is a human donor in good health (CMV status not recorded). Some clones in this sample may be carry-over from other donors' samples.

Only a few counts were recorded for this clonotype. The rearrangement uses TRBV18 and TRBJ2-2; D not resolved. In germline, CDR1 is KGHSH, CDR2 LQKENI. The CDR3 loop spans 14 amino acids. The V and J ends lost 5 bases and 2 bases respectively, with 9 bases between them. CDR3: CASSLWDNTGELFF. For the CDR3, the DNA is TGTGCCAGCTCATTATGGGATAACACCGGGGAGCTGTTTTTT.

A remark on this clonotype: This may stem from a read error, because a much larger clone lies one nucleotide away. This CDR3 is CAGSLQGVPTEAFF. The CDR3 DNA sequence: TGTGCCGGCAGTCTGCAGGGTGTTCCCACTGAAGCTTTCTTT. J is TRBJ1-1 and V is TRBV12-3 or TRBV12-4, with D possibly matching TRBD1 (5 bases). The CDR3 length is 14 residues.

This clonotype was recorded a few times. One end of the junction does not line up with germline, which may come from a read error. The chain is built from TRBV20-1 and TRBJ2-7; 8 bases agree with TRBD1. The germline gives CDR1 DFQATT, CDR2 SNEGSKA (reference sequence). CDR3 length: 12 residues. DNA for the CDR3: TGCAGTCCTAGGACAGGGCGGTACGAGCAGTACTTC. Protein: CSPRTGRYEQYF.

This clonotype was detected ten times or more. V and J are TRBV19 and TRBJ1-5; D is unclear. The CDR3 runs to 14 residues. V was cut by 6 bases and J by 6 bases, with 15 bases left in between. Germline CDR1 and CDR2: LNHDA and SQIVND (reference sequence). The CDR3, as DNA: TGTGCCAGTAGCCCGGCGCCATCTGGTCAGCCCCAGCATTTT. As protein: CASSPAPSGQPQHF.

The chain recombines TRBV25-1 with TRBJ1-6; no firm D call. Trimming stripped 4 bases from V and 6 bases from J, with 7 bases between. The CDR3 is 13 residues long. In germline, CDR1 is MGHDK, CDR2 SYGVNS. Written as DNA, the CDR3 is TGTGCCAGCAGTGTTGGGTCTAATTCACCCCTCCACTTT. Translating gives CASSVGSNSPLHF.

This chain joins TRBV14 and TRBJ2-1; TRBD1 agrees at 9 bases. There are 12 residues in the CDR3. Germline V gene lookup returns CDR1 SGHDN and CDR2 FVKESK. V was clipped by 3 bases and J by 15 bases; unmatched bases: 6. The DNA for the CDR3 is TGTGCCAGCAGCCACGGGACAGGGAGGCTGTTCTTC. Protein: CASSHGTGRLFF.

This clonotype showed up just a few times. V is TRBV6-5 and J is TRBJ2-6, with D unresolved. Trimming stripped 6 bases from V and 0 bases from J, with 15 bases between. This CDR3 has 17 amino acids. In germline, CDR1 is MNHEY, CDR2 SVGAGI. Here the CDR3 DNA reads TGTGCCAGCAGGGACCCAACTACGAACTCTGGGGCCAACGTCCTGACTTTC. Protein product: CASRDPTTNSGANVLTF.

This clonotype was detected a few times. The V gene is TRBV27, the J gene TRBJ2-1; D possibly corresponds to TRBD1 (5 bases). Per the germline V gene, CDR1 is MNHEY and CDR2 is SMNVEV (reference sequence). This CDR3 is built from 15 residues. The V gene lost 6 bases and the J gene lost 4 bases, with 16 bases spanning the gap. The chain's CDR3 is CASSPAGFEYNEQFF. CDR3 nucleotide sequence: TGTGCCAGCAGCCCGGCAGGGTTTGAATACAATGAGCAGTTCTTC.

The V and J genes are TRBV28 and TRBJ1-4; D is unresolved. The CDR3 has 12 amino acids. Trimming removed 1 base at V and 6 bases at J, with 3 bases between. The germline V gene encodes CDR1 MDHEN and CDR2 SYDVKM. This chain's CDR3 is CASSLFYEKLFF. CDR3 sequence (DNA): TGTGCCAGCAGTTTATTTTATGAAAAACTGTTTTTT.

As for this clonotype: Sequence at one end of the junction differs from germline and may be a read error. The rearrangement joins TRBV15 to TRBJ1-1; no definite D call. Germline V gene lookup returns CDR1 LNHNV and CDR2 YYDKDF (reference sequence). The CDR3 sequence is 15 residues long. In DNA form, the CDR3 reads TGTGCCACCAGAAGAGATATAGGTTTGAACACTGAAGCTTTCTTT. It yields the protein CATRRDIGLNTEAFF.

This clonotype appeared many times. The chain carries TRBV28 and TRBJ2-6, with D tentatively TRBD1 or TRBD2 (5 bases each). Germline V gene lookup returns CDR1 MDHEN and CDR2 SYDVKM. The CDR3 loop spans 15 amino acids. V was clipped by 10 bases and J by 1 base, with 14 bases between them. The CDR3: CATRESRSGANVLTF. CDR3 coding DNA: TGTGCCACCAGGGAGTCGAGATCTGGGGCCAACGTCCTGACTTTC.

The V gene is TRBV11-2, the J gene TRBJ2-3; TRBD2 might be the D (6 bases). Germline V gene data show CDR1 as SGHAT and CDR2 as FQNNGV. The length of the CDR3 is 17 residues. V was trimmed by 5 bases and J by 3 bases, leaving 21 bases between them. In nucleotides, the CDR3 is TGTGCCAGCAGCCTCCTTGGTGCGGGGAAGGTTACAGATACGCAGTATTTT. This translates into CASSLLGAGKVTDTQYF.

The table lists this clonotype with many counts. The chain is built from TRBV7-6 and TRBJ1-5; D gene ambiguous. The ends were cut back, 5 bases at V and 4 bases at J, with 9 bases in the middle. This CDR3 is 13 amino acids long. Germline values: CDR1 SGHVS, CDR2 FNYEAQ. The CDR3 nucleotides are TGTGCCAGCAGCACAGCGGAAAATCAGCCCCAGCATTTT. This sequence encodes CASSTAENQPQHF.

The chain employs TRBV4-2 and TRBJ1-5; D might be TRBD1 (5 bases). Trimming took off 2 bases at V and 1 base at J, with 9 bases between the two ends. Germline CDR1 is LGHNA and CDR2 is YNFKEQ. This CDR3 comprises 15 residues. The CDR3 region is CASSQHRSSNQPQHF. CDR3 DNA sequence: TGTGCCAGCAGCCAACACAGGAGCAGCAATCAGCCCCAGCATTTT.

The chain has TRBV6-1 and TRBJ2-1; D gene uncertain. Germline CDR1 and CDR2: MNHNS and SASEGT. The CDR3 extends over 13 amino acids. V was pared by 8 bases and J by 2 bases, with 10 bases between. CDR3 bases: TGTGCCAGCCTCTTGGTCACCTACAATGAGCAGTTCTTC. Protein: CASLLVTYNEQFF.

The CDR3 coding sequence is TGTGCCAGCAGTAGGACAGCAGCTTATACGCAGTATTTT. Translating gives CASSRTAAYTQYF. This chain links TRBV27 with TRBJ2-3, with a tentative D call TRBD1 (6 bases). CDR3 length equals 13 residues. The germline CDR1 and CDR2 sequences are MNHEY and SMNVEV (reference sequence). Trimming took off 5 bases at V and 7 bases at J, with 13 bases between the two ends.

V usage is TRBV20-1 and J usage is TRBJ1-5; D not certain. Germline CDR1 DFQATT, CDR2 SNEGSKA (reference sequence). The CDR3 covers 14 residues. The ends were cut back, 3 bases at V and 2 bases at J, with 11 bases in the middle. CDR3 sequence reads: CSASRGEGNQPQHF. The CDR3 coding sequence is TGCAGTGCTAGCCGTGGGGAGGGCAATCAGCCCCAGCATTTT.

This clonotype was seen just once. CDR3 region: CASSRMTGTGGYGYTF. The DNA for the CDR3 is TGTGCCAGCAGCCGCATGACCGGGACAGGCGGCTATGGCTACACCTTC. This rearrangement joins TRBV4-2 to TRBJ1-2, with 8 positions matching TRBD1. This CDR3 spans 16 amino acids. CDR1 is LGHNA, CDR2 YNFKEQ, per germline. V gave up 4 bases and J gave up 4 bases; unmatched junction bases: 11.

V gene TRBV7-8 combines with J gene TRBJ2-1; D may match TRBD1 or TRBD2 (6 bases each). The CDR3 contains 16 residues. Germline V gives CDR1 SGHVS, CDR2 FQNEAQ. Trimming cost V 5 bases and J 5 bases, with 19 bases left between them. The CDR3 region has the DNA TGTGCCAGCAGCCCCCTTAGTGGGGGGCCGCACAATGAGCAGTTCTTC. Translating gives CASSPLSGGPHNEQFF. Full variable domain (missing parts from reference TRBV7-8 and TRBJ2-1): GAGVSQSPRYKVAKRGQDVALRCDPISGHVSLFWYQQALGQGPEFLTYFQNEAQLDKSGLPSDRFFAERPEGSVSTLKIQRTQQEDSAVYLCASSPLSGGPHNEQFFGPGTRLTVL.

This chain connects TRBV5-4 to TRBJ2-1; the match to TRBD2 covers 8 bases. Germline CDR1 and CDR2: SGHNT and YYREEE (reference sequence). V was pared by 0 bases and J by 2 bases, with 1 base of the junction left unmatched. The CDR3 consists of 15 residues. The CDR3 loop is CASSLDSGAYNEQFF. Here the CDR3 DNA reads TGTGCCAGCAGCTTGGATAGCGGGGCCTACAATGAGCAGTTCTTC.